This entry features one TCR beta chain sequence. This clonotype was seen more than once but under ten times. Its cognate antigen has yet to be identified. Base qualities are not recorded, but no much larger clone differs from it by a single base. Relative to germline, V is 7 bases shorter and J is 2 bases shorter, with 18 bases between their ends. Based on the germline V gene (reference sequence), the CDR1 and CDR2 sequences are DFQATT and SNEGSKA. The CDR3 sequence holds 14 residues, the cysteine and phenylalanine included. The CDR3 DNA has 42 bases and is translated from base 1. The data were taken from a study of identical twins listed by TCRdb under 2016. In terms of the full investigation: To test whether fetal clonotypes persist, this study deep-sequenced TCR alpha and beta repertoires from monozygotic twins, from unrelated adults of various ages, and from cord blood. To rule out contamination, replicate twin experiments were performed at different times with different library preparation protocols.

All donors were healthy Caucasians. Miltenyi CD45RO+ enrichment and human naive T-cell isolation kits were used to isolate memory (CD45RO+) and naive T cells from PBMC. The library was prepared using 5' RACE. Sequencing relied on an Illumina HiSeq 2000. A universal primer binding site was introduced by template switching, and a unique molecular identifier was present in the final cDNA, enabling accurate counting of TCR cDNA molecules. Specific primers in the conserved constant-segment region were used to synthesize first-strand cDNA for the TCR alpha and beta chains. To control for contamination, every cDNA library was double barcoded, receiving both a SMART-Mk sample barcode and Illumina barcodes. TruSeq adapter sequences and Illumina sample barcodes were added in two successive PCR steps. The Illumina HiSeq platform was used with custom primers to sequence TCR alpha and beta cDNA libraries. In the authors' own workflow: Raw reads were processed with MiGEC to extract unique molecular identifiers, and MiXCR was used to determine CDR3 positions. For each individual, recombination models were inferred using an EM algorithm with the repgenHMM and IGoR tools. Shared clonotype analysis was performed with the tcR package in R, normalizing sharing by the product of cloneset sizes. To study raw recombination without the effects of thymic and clonal selection, out-of-frame nonproductive sequences were analyzed. The public reads were run again by TCRdb, first through fastp at Q25 and then through MiXCR, and only productive beta chains were kept. Each CDR3 protein gets just one entry, which takes the most common genes and DNA from the rows behind it. Clone size and V and J calls follow TCRdb, not the original study. The table for this sample lists approximately 240,000 distinct CDR3 sequences; about 14% of them were counted only once. The ten most abundant clones make up 7% to 9.5% of the sample.

What the work shows at the level of the full study, not this receptor alone: Excess twin sharing in beta out-of-frame sequences was weaker because fewer shared sequences lowered the signal-to-noise ratio. Conclusions relied on cross-sectional statistical analysis, since the same donors could not be followed over many years. Invariant T cells such as MAIT and iNKT could partly confound zero-insertion analyses, though diverse VJ usage argued against this for most clonotypes. In monozygotic twins, recombination models systematically underestimated out-of-frame TCR alpha sharing, but the models matched the sharing seen between unrelated individuals. Out-of-frame TCR alpha sequences shared between twins showed an excess of low generation-probability sequences compared with coincidental sharing between unrelated individuals. Fewer insertions were carried by abundant cord blood beta clonotypes; a weaker similar trend was observed in young adult naive repertoires, while no such trend was observed in memory repertoires.

The clonotype was recovered from a woman younger than 30 in good health. The sequencing input was memory (CD45RO+) T cells sorted from blood. Sample cell subset or site, as interpreted from the label and publication: CD45RO+ enriched T cells. The chain employs TRBV20-1 and TRBJ2-7, with the D gene too uncertain to name. This receptor has the CDR3 CSVPDSGFTYEQYF. The DNA reads TGCAGTGTCCCAGATAGTGGTTTCACCTACGAGCAGTACTTC.